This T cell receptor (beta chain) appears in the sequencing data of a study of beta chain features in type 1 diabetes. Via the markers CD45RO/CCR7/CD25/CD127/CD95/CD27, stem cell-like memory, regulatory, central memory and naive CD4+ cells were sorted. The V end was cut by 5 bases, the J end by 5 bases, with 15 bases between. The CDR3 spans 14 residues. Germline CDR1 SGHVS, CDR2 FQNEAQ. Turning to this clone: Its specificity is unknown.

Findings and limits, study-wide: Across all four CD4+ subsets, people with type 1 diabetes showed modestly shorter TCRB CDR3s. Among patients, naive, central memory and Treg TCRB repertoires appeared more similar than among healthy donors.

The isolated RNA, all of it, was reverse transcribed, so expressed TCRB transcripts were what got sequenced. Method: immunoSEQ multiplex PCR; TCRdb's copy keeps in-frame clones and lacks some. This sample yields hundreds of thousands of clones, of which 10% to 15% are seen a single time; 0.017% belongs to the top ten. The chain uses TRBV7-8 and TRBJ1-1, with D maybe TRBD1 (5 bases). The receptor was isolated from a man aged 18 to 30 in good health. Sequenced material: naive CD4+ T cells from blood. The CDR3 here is CASSQVGGGTEAFF. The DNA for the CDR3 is TGTGCCAGCAGCCAAGTGGGCGGGGGGACTGAAGCTTTCTTT.